This T cell receptor beta chain originates from a study of cytomegalovirus exposure and HLA in healthy donors. Study-wide points: According to an earlier analysis, most TCR beta V segments yielded productive rearrangements about 90% or about 30% of the time.

Details on this clone: Its antigen is not identified.

The PCR ran on 60 Vbeta and 13 Jbeta primers. Clones were read by immunoSEQ multiplex PCR, and TCRdb kept only the in-frame ones, dropping some. The sample has 150,000 to 200,000 clones, 70% to 80% seen once. This CDR3 contains 16 residues. Germline CDR1 KGHSH, CDR2 LQKENI. Trimming at V came to 3 bases and at J to 8 bases, leaving 7 bases not matched to a gene. This TCR was sampled from a male donor in good health and CMV-seronegative. The chain links TRBV18 to TRBJ2-3, with TRBD2 matching over 14 bases. Sequenced input: PBMCs. CDR3 sequence: CASSPMTSGGAGTQYF. In DNA form, the CDR3 reads TGTGCCAGCTCACCTATGACTAGCGGGGGGGCCGGTACGCAGTATTTT.